One and the same sample provided the 13 T cell receptor beta chains below, sequenced in a study of CD8+ T cells in alopecia areata. Cells from pooled cutaneous lymph nodes were sorted by CD4, CD8alpha, NKG2D, NKG2ACE and other markers. Extracted RNA was reverse transcribed, and the resulting cDNA served as sequencing template. Only in-frame clones appear in the TCRdb table, and some are missing; sequencing was by immunoSEQ multiplex PCR. The sample is made up of about 270,000 clones, none counted only once. The sequenced sample was CD4+ T cells sorted from a lymph node. The receptor set was obtained from a C3H/HeJ mouse with alopecia areata. The MHC haplotype of this mouse line is H2-k.

Remarks on this clone: Gene names refer to mouse genes. The read comes to an end 4 residues before the CDR3 does, leaving the germline J gene to fill in the end. The chain combines TRBV13-1 with TRBJ2-2; perhaps TRBD1 as D (6 bases). The CDR3 is 14 amino acids. The ends were cut back, 6 bases at V and 1 base at J, with 10 bases in the middle. Per germline, CDR1 NSHNY and CDR2 SYGAGN. CDR3 bases read: TGTGCCAGCAACCACAGGGAAAACACCGGG. Protein: CASNHRENTG. In full, the CDR3 reads CASNHRENTGQLYF.

A word on this clone: Mouse names are used for the genes. From the germline J gene comes the end of the CDR3, since the read stops 4 residues before it. The chain employs TRBV1 and TRBJ2-2; 7 bases fit TRBD2. Trimming at V came to 1 base and at J to 2 bases, leaving 1 base not matched to a gene. Per the germline V gene, CDR1 is NSQYPW and CDR2 is LRSPGD (reference sequence). The CDR3 is 15 amino acids. CDR3 sequence: CTCSAVWGNTGQLYF. CDR3 DNA (partial): TGCACCTGCAGTGCAGTCTGGGGGAACACCGGG.

About this clone itself: Gene names are mouse gene names. The read falls 4 residues short of the CDR3 end, and the missing part is taken from the germline J gene. V and J are TRBV13-3 and TRBJ2-2, with D possibly TRBD1 on 5 matching bases. Germline V gene sequence: CDR1 NNHDY, CDR2 SYVADS. The CDR3 is 12 amino acids. CDR3 sequence: CASTSGRGQLYF. Incomplete CDR3 DNA: TGTGCCAGCACCTCAGGGAGGGGG.

This clone was counted between two and nine times. These gene names are mouse names. Sequencing ends 4 residues short of the CDR3 end; the germline J gene provides the rest. This sequence joins TRBV13-1 and TRBJ2-2; TRBD2 matches 10 bases. Per the germline V gene, CDR1 is NSHNY and CDR2 is SYGAGN. The CDR3 consists of 16 residues. Losses at the gene ends were 5 bases for V and 2 bases for J; bases not matched to a gene: 6. Incomplete CDR3 DNA: TGTGCCAGCAGCCTACTGGGGGGGATGAACACCGGG. It translates to CASSLLGGMNTG. The whole CDR3 reads CASSLLGGMNTGQLYF.

Details on this clone: The gene names here belong to mouse. The CDR3 is cut off 4 residues early in the read; its end comes from the germline J gene. The V call is TRBV14, the J call TRBJ2-7, with D possibly being TRBD1 (6 bases). V dropped 5 bases and J dropped 0 bases, with 12 bases sitting between them. CDR1 and CDR2 (germline): SGHDT, FRDEAV. This CDR3 spans 14 amino acids. The covered CDR3 bases are TGTGCCAGCAGACCGGGACAAAGCTCCTAT. Translating it yields CASRPGQSSY. From start to end, the CDR3 is CASRPGQSSYEQYF. The whole variable domain, filled in from reference TRBV14 and TRBJ2-7, reads EAGVTQSPRYAVLQEGQAVSFWCDPISGHDTLYWYQQPRDQGPQLLVYFRDEAVIDNSQLPSDRFSAVRPKGTNSTLKIQSAKQGDTATYLCASRPGQSSYEQYFGPGTRLTVL.

In the case of this clone: Gene names refer to mouse genes. The sequence runs out 4 residues before the end of the CDR3; the remainder is reconstructed from the germline J gene. The chain recombines TRBV13-1 with TRBJ2-5; D unresolved. The ends were cut back, 2 bases at V and 0 bases at J, with 10 bases in the middle. Germline V CDR1 and CDR2: NSHNY, SYGAGN. This CDR3 is built from 15 residues. The sequenced CDR3 bases are TGTGCCAGCAGTGAAAGAAGGGTTAACCAAGAC. Translating it yields CASSERRVNQD. The whole CDR3 is CASSERRVNQDTQYF.

A word on this clone: All gene names here are mouse names. With the read ending 4 residues before the CDR3 end, the germline J gene is used to fill in that end. The V gene is TRBV17, the J gene TRBJ2-5; TRBD1 matches 7 bases. Germline V gene lookup returns CDR1 MNHDT and CDR2 YYDKIL. This CDR3 contains 12 residues. CDR3 in amino acids: CASRTGKDTQYF. Partial CDR3 DNA: TGTGCTAGCAGGACAGGGAAAGAC.

This clone was seen more than once but under ten times. Gene names and germline match the mouse. With the read ending 4 residues before the CDR3 end, the germline J gene is used to fill in that end. Other DNA sequences of this sample code for an identical CDR3. The chain has TRBV19 and TRBJ2-1, with 8 nucleotides matching TRBD1. V gave up 0 bases and J gave up 3 bases; unmatched junction bases: 2. CDR1 and CDR2 from the germline V gene are FNHDT and SITEND (reference sequence). There are 15 residues in the CDR3. The chain's CDR3 is CASSIAGQGYAEQFF. CDR3 DNA, as far as it was read: TGTGCCAGCAGTATAGCAGGACAGGGCTATGCT.

This clone has more than one count but fewer than ten. Gene names denote mouse genes. The CDR3 end is not reached by the read, which stops 4 residues before it; the germline J gene fills it in. The gene calls are TRBV19 and TRBJ2-1; 11 bases are a match to TRBD2. CDR1 and CDR2 from the germline V gene are FNHDT and SITEND (reference sequence). The V and J ends lost 2 bases and 4 bases, in that order; junction bases with no gene match: 2. CDR3 length equals 15 residues. Partial CDR3 DNA: TGTGCCAGCAGTATCCGGGACTGGGGGTATGCT. Residues: CASSIRDWGYA. The whole CDR3 protein reads CASSIRDWGYAEQFF. Variable domain in full (rest from reference TRBV19 and TRBJ2-1): GGIITQTPKFLIGQEGQKLTLKCQQNFNHDTMYWYRQDSGKGLRLIYYSITENDLQKGDLSEGYDASREKKSSFSLTVTSAQKNEMAVFLCASSIRDWGYAEQFFGPGTRLTVL.

As to this clone: Mouse gene names and germline throughout. The read halts 4 residues ahead of the CDR3 end, with the missing end drawn from the germline J gene. J is TRBJ2-1 and V is TRBV14; TRBD2 matches at 13 bases. The germline gives CDR1 SGHDT, CDR2 FRDEAV. The CDR3 is 15 amino acids. The CDR3 DNA, read in part, is TGTGCCAGCAGTCGGACTGGGGGGGCCAGAGCT. It is translated as CASSRTGGARA. The CDR3 in full is CASSRTGGARAEQFF.

About this clone: Genes and germline come from the mouse. The read stops 4 residues short of the end of the CDR3; the missing end is completed from the germline J gene. The chain combines TRBV1 with TRBJ1-1, with 10 nucleotides matching TRBD1. CDR1 is NSQYPW, CDR2 LRSPGD, per germline (reference sequence). This CDR3 contains 13 residues. The CDR3 spells CTCSARTGGEVFF. The covered CDR3 bases are TGCACCTGCAGTGCAAGGACAGGGGGA.

In its sample, this clone was seen a few times. The gene symbols are mouse symbols. From the germline J gene comes the end of the CDR3, since the read stops 4 residues before it. The rearrangement joins TRBV1 to TRBJ1-2; no clear D gene. V was cut by 0 bases and J by 1 base, with 9 bases left in between. The germline gives CDR1 NSQYPW, CDR2 LRSPGD (reference sequence). The CDR3 spans 15 residues. CDR3 bases read: TGCACCTGCAGTGCAGATCTTAACATAAACTCC. Amino acids: CTCSADLNINS. The entire CDR3 is CTCSADLNINSDYTF.

This clone was detected a few times. Gene labels here are mouse ones. The read finishes 4 residues shy of the CDR3 end, and the germline J gene is used to complete it. Other DNA sequences of this sample code for an identical CDR3. The chain combines TRBV13-3 with TRBJ2-5; 8 bases fit TRBD1. CDR1 NNHDY and CDR2 SYVADS come from the germline V gene. The length of the CDR3 is 12 residues. The CDR3 loop reads CASSRDRDTQYF. The sequenced CDR3 bases are TGTGCCAGCAGTCGGGACAGGGAC.